This T cell receptor (beta chain) was profiled in a study of T-cell reconstitution after alpha-beta-depleted transplantation in children. This clonotype has a handful of counts. The target antigen is unknown. The junction differs from germline at one of its ends, possibly a read error. Unique molecular identifiers were incorporated when the TCRbeta library was constructed. TCRdb processed the PCR reads anew with MiXCR; each CDR3 protein has one entry. Here the sample spans about 400,000 distinct CDR3 sequences, around 15% being singletons. General study points: Alpha-beta T cells about two months after transplant reportedly derived from several hundred expanded graft clones.

This receptor was taken from a boy under two years old who had a stem cell transplant for Wiskott-Aldrich syndrome, so the T cells may come from the graft donor. The sequencing used PBMCs, mostly from graft donor cells, collected 360 days after TCRalphabeta/CD19-depleted stem cell transplant.

CDR3 DNA: TGTGCCAGCAGCCCCTGGACGCCCACCTATCCGCCTTTC. Translating gives CASSPWTPTYPPF. The V and J genes are TRBV3-1 and TRBJ2-1; no reliable D call. The CDR3 is 13 residues long. The germline V gene has CDR1 LGHDT and CDR2 YNNKEL (reference sequence).